The rows below give T cell receptor beta chains drawn from one sample of a study of T cells in Graves' hyperthyroidism and ophthalmopathy. One entry per CDR3 protein results from TCRdb running MiXCR on the multiplex PCR reads. Of a few hundred thousand distinct CDR3 sequences in the sample, about 13% were seen once. Material for sequencing was blood. The receptors come from a woman aged 18 to 35 with Graves' hyperthyroidism. CDR3s include the opening cysteine and the closing phenylalanine or tryptophan. The D gene is left open where the match is weak. Not all rows give a size; the values are once, few, many and, for expanded clones, a class.

clone_size	v_call	d_call	j_call	cdr3_aa	cdr3_nt
many	TRBV2	.	TRBJ1-1	CASSDVSLILMNTEAFF	TGTGCCAGCAGTGATGTCAGTCTGATCCTAATGAACACTGAAGCTTTCTTT
many	TRBV12-5	.	TRBJ2-1	CASGLAKEGPYNEQFF	TGTGCTAGTGGTTTGGCTAAGGAGGGCCCCTACAATGAGCAGTTCTTC
few	TRBV3-1	TRBD2	TRBJ2-3	CASSPGGGWTDTQYF	TGTGCCAGCAGCCCCGGGGGGGGGTGGACAGATACGCAGTATTTT
.	TRBV6-2/TRBV6-3	TRBD1	TRBJ2-2	CATPVPGTGDIGELFF	TGTGCCACCCCCGTTCCCGGGACAGGGGATATCGGGGAGCTGTTTTTT
.	TRBV20-1	.	TRBJ1-1	CSALLGGTEAFF	TGCAGTGCGTTACTAGGGGGCACTGAAGCTTTCTTT
.	TRBV5-1	.	TRBJ1-5	CASSPDGDSNQPQHF	TGCGCCAGCAGCCCTGACGGAGATAGCAATCAGCCCCAGCATTTT
.	TRBV19	TRBD2	TRBJ2-1	CTSSIEGLAGGSYNEQFF	TGTACCAGTAGTATAGAGGGGCTAGCGGGAGGCTCCTACAATGAGCAGTTCTTC
few	TRBV2	.	TRBJ1-2	CASSTRDGGSGYTF	TGTGCCAGCAGTACCCGGGACGGCGGTTCTGGCTACACCTTC
few	TRBV19	.	TRBJ2-7	CASSPHRARYEQYF	TGTGCCAGTAGTCCTCACCGGGCGAGGTACGAGCAGTACTTC
many	TRBV13	TRBD2	TRBJ2-3	CASTKETSGRNTQYF	TGTGCCAGCACCAAGGAGACTAGCGGGAGAAATACGCAGTATTTT
.	TRBV10-3	TRBD1	TRBJ2-1	CASGQGDLTNEQFF	TGTGCCAGCGGACAGGGGGACCTTACCAATGAGCAGTTCTTC
.	TRBV20-1	TRBD1	TRBJ2-1	CSTGTGGGNEQFF	TGCAGTACCGGGACAGGGGGCGGGAATGAGCAGTTCTTC
.	TRBV20-1	.	TRBJ1-1	CSAFLGHKENTEAFF	TGCAGTGCTTTTCTGGGACACAAAGAAAACACTGAAGCTTTCTTT
few	TRBV25-1	TRBD1	TRBJ1-1	CASRSLDRVGTEAFF	TGTGCCAGCAGATCACTGGACAGGGTTGGCACTGAAGCTTTCTTT
many	TRBV28	TRBD2	TRBJ2-5	CASSSLGLEETQYF	TGTGCCAGCAGCTCCCTGGGACTAGAAGAGACCCAGTACTTC
few	TRBV6-2/TRBV6-3	TRBD1	TRBJ2-3	CASSTQGASDTQYF	TGTGCCAGCAGCACACAGGGGGCGTCAGATACGCAGTATTTT
.	TRBV20-1	TRBD2	TRBJ2-3	CSARGRLAGGSTDTQYF	TGCAGTGCTAGAGGCAGACTAGCGGGAGGGAGCACAGATACGCAGTATTTT
few	TRBV14	.	TRBJ2-7	CASSQEKGGQLKDYEQYF	TGTGCCAGCAGCCAAGAAAAAGGAGGTCAACTGAAGGACTACGAGCAGTACTTC
many	TRBV2	.	TRBJ1-1	CASSDEGDTEAFF	TGTGCCAGCAGTGACGAGGGGGACACTGAAGCTTTCTTT
many	TRBV5-1	TRBD1	TRBJ1-1	CASSVGQEGMNTEAFF	TGCGCCAGCAGCGTCGGACAGGAGGGTATGAACACTGAAGCTTTCTTT
.	TRBV7-9	.	TRBJ2-3	CASSFWEAHGNTQYF	TGTGCCAGCAGCTTCTGGGAGGCCCACGGGAATACGCAGTATTTT
few	TRBV25-1	.	TRBJ2-1	CASSDGGPNEQFF	TGTGCCAGCAGTGATGGGGGGCCAAATGAGCAGTTCTTC
many	TRBV20-1	TRBD1	TRBJ1-1	CSASYATGRTEAFF	TGCAGTGCTAGTTACGCGACAGGGCGGACTGAAGCTTTCTTT
many	TRBV29-1	.	TRBJ2-7	CSVEVGRINEQYF	TGCAGCGTTGAAGTCGGGAGAATTAACGAGCAGTACTTC
few	TRBV4-1	.	TRBJ2-7	CASSQERPSYEQYF	TGCGCCAGCAGCCAAGAAAGGCCCTCCTACGAGCAGTACTTC
few	TRBV5-5	.	TRBJ2-7	CASSFRTFAYEQYF	TGTGCCAGCAGCTTTCGGACGTTTGCCTACGAGCAGTACTTC
.	TRBV6-1	TRBD1	TRBJ1-5	CASSEQGASSNQPQHF	TGTGCCAGCAGTGAACAGGGGGCATCTAGCAATCAGCCCCAGCATTTT
many	TRBV5-1	.	TRBJ2-7	CASSLVSVYEQYF	TGCGCCAGCAGCTTGGTGTCAGTCTACGAGCAGTACTTC
many	TRBV3-1	TRBD2	TRBJ2-7	CASSQDRPGLAYEQYF	TGTGCCAGCAGCCAAGACCGACCGGGACTAGCCTACGAGCAGTACTTC
few	TRBV7-9	.	TRBJ2-2	CASSPTAASSVYGELFF	TGTGCCAGCAGCCCAACGGCGGCTAGTTCAGTTTACGGGGAGCTGTTTTTT
few	TRBV6-2/TRBV6-3	TRBD2	TRBJ2-2	CASSYRAGASNTGELFF	TGTGCCAGCAGTTACCGAGCGGGAGCCTCGAACACCGGGGAGCTGTTTTTT
many	TRBV28	TRBD1	TRBJ1-1	CASSVRQGIGNTEAFF	TGTGCCAGCAGTGTTCGACAGGGGATTGGCAACACTGAAGCTTTCTTT
many	TRBV28	.	TRBJ2-3	CASSLPLVTDTQYF	TGTGCCAGCAGTCTCCCCTTGGTCACAGATACGCAGTATTTT
many	TRBV2	.	TRBJ1-2	CASRLKRLSGASYYGYTF	TGTGCCAGCAGGCTTAAAAGATTGTCAGGGGCCAGCTACTATGGCTACACCTTC
.	TRBV12-3/TRBV12-4	.	TRBJ2-7	CASSSDRRGAYEQYF	TGTGCCAGCAGTTCGGACAGGAGGGGGGCCTACGAGCAGTACTTC
few	TRBV20-1	.	TRBJ2-3	CSARALGTPTIGTDTQYF	TGCAGTGCTAGAGCTCTCGGGACCCCCACTATCGGCACAGATACGCAGTATTTT
few	TRBV28	TRBD1	TRBJ2-7	CASSLTGTETYEQYF	TGTGCCAGCAGTCTCACCGGGACAGAGACCTACGAGCAGTACTTC
many	TRBV11-2	TRBD2	TRBJ2-7	CASSLGVSGRAWYEQYF	TGTGCCAGCAGCTTAGGGGTTAGCGGGAGGGCGTGGTACGAGCAGTACTTC
many	TRBV7-2	.	TRBJ2-1	CASSPRGDLSYNEQFF	TGTGCCAGCAGTCCCCGGGGAGACCTATCCTACAATGAGCAGTTCTTC
.	TRBV7-9	.	TRBJ2-5	CASSTRQQETQYF	TGTGCCAGCAGTACCCGGCAGCAAGAGACCCAGTACTTC
many	TRBV10-3	.	TRBJ2-3	CAISESNQVDTQYF	TGTGCCATCAGTGAGTCGAATCAAGTGGATACGCAGTATTTT
many	TRBV5-1	.	TRBJ2-7	CASSSQGSEQYF	TGCGCCAGCAGCTCGCAGGGTAGCGAGCAGTACTTC
many	TRBV28	.	TRBJ1-2	CASSFGNYGYTF	TGTGCCAGCAGTTTTGGTAACTATGGCTACACCTTC
few	TRBV9	TRBD1	TRBJ1-4	CASSVGQGASNEKLFF	TGTGCCAGCAGCGTCGGACAGGGGGCTTCTAATGAAAAACTGTTTTTT
.	TRBV27	TRBD1	TRBJ2-3	CASSRDRTRQGITGTQYF	TGTGCCAGCAGTCGCGACCGGACACGACAGGGCATAACAGGTACGCAGTATTTT
many	TRBV11-2	.	TRBJ1-4	CASSLGERATNEKLFF	TGTGCCAGCAGCTTAGGGGAGAGGGCGACTAATGAAAAACTGTTTTTT
.	TRBV15	.	TRBJ1-4	CATSRVIGATNEKLFF	TGTGCCACCAGCAGGGTCATAGGGGCAACTAATGAAAAACTGTTTTTT
few	TRBV11-2	TRBD1	TRBJ1-2	CASSLEGAVNYGYTF	TGTGCCAGCAGCTTGGAGGGGGCCGTGAACTATGGCTACACCTTC
few	TRBV6-5	.	TRBJ2-7	CASSYFKADGYEQYF	TGTGCCAGCAGTTACTTTAAGGCCGATGGCTACGAGCAGTACTTC
many	TRBV6-1	.	TRBJ1-2	CASSETGGDYGYTF	TGTGCCAGCAGTGAAACGGGGGGGGACTATGGCTACACCTTC
many	TRBV5-1	TRBD1	TRBJ1-2	CASSLAGTGQGAKGYGYTF	TGCGCCAGCAGCTTGGCCGGGACGGGACAGGGGGCGAAGGGCTATGGCTACACCTTC
.	TRBV20-1	TRBD1	TRBJ2-7	CSARRGQGSGEQYF	TGCAGTGCCCGTAGAGGACAGGGGTCTGGCGAGCAGTACTTC
few	TRBV3-1	.	TRBJ2-1	CASSPWGDNEQFF	TGTGCCAGCAGTCCCTGGGGTGACAATGAGCAGTTCTTC
many	TRBV3-1	.	TRBJ1-2	CASSQDTGFSRNYGYTF	TGTGCCAGCAGCCAAGATACAGGGTTCTCGCGTAACTATGGCTACACCTTC